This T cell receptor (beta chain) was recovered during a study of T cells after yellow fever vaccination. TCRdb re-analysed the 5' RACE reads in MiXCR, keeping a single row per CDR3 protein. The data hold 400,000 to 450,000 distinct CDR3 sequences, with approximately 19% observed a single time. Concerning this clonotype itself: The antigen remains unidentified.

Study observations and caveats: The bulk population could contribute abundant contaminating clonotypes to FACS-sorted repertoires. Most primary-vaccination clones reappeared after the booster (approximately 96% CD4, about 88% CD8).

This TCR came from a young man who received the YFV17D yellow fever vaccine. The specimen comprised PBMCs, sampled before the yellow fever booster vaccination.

The CDR3 reads CASRRLSGASTDTQYF. The CDR3 coding sequence is TGTGCCAGCAGGCGACTTAGCGGGGCTAGCACAGATACGCAGTATTTT. The rearrangement links TRBV7-2 to TRBJ2-3; 8 nucleotides align to TRBD2. There are 16 residues in the CDR3. Germline lookup yields CDR1 SGHTA and CDR2 FQGNSA. J was trimmed by 0 bases and V by 6 bases; bases with no gene match: 8. The entire variable domain, with the rest obtained from reference TRBV7-2 and TRBJ2-3, is as follows: GAGVSQSPSNKVTEKGKDVELRCDPISGHTALYWYRQSLGQGLEFLIYFQGNSAPDKSGLPSDRFSAERTGGSVSTLTIQRTQQEDSAVYLCASRRLSGASTDTQYFGPGTRLTVL.